Each of the 27 T cell receptor beta chains below was sequenced from the same sample in a study of T cells in Graves' hyperthyroidism and ophthalmopathy. Amplification of TCR beta CDR3 regions was performed using RNA transcripts as template. The HTBI primer set was used in a first-round RT-PCR of the TCR CDR3. Each CDR3 protein gets one entry after TCRdb re-called the multiplex PCR reads with MiXCR. The data contain around 99,000 distinct CDR3 sequences, about a sixth of them seen just once; the ten biggest clones take up about 45%. Sequencing was done on a sample of blood. Every receptor here comes from a woman aged 45-65 years with Graves' hyperthyroidism.

The CDR3 coding sequence is TGCAGCGTTGAATCTGGGACAGGGAGGAGTGAAAAACTGTTTTTT. Translation gives CSVESGTGRSEKLFF. The chain recombines TRBV29-1 with TRBJ1-4; 9 positions match TRBD1. V lost 2 bases, J lost 7 bases, and 8 bases stayed unmatched. The CDR3 covers 15 residues. The V gene's germline CDR1 is SQVTM and CDR2 ANQGSEA. The full variable domain, its missing parts supplied by reference TRBV29-1 and TRBJ1-4, is SAVISQKPSRDICQRGTSLTIQCQVDSQVTMMFWYRQQPGQSLTLIATANQGSEATYESGFVIDKFPISRPNLTFSTLTVSNMSPEDSSIYLCSVESGTGRSEKLFFGSGTQLSVL.

This clonotype appeared many times. This chain links TRBV11-2 with TRBJ2-3; D perhaps matches TRBD2 (5 bases). The CDR3 has 16 amino acids. The V gene lost 0 bases and the J gene lost 4 bases, with 14 bases spanning the gap. Per the germline V gene, CDR1 is SGHAT and CDR2 is FQNNGV. CDR3 nucleotides: TGTGCCAGCAGCTTAGAGGGCCTAGCAGTTCCAGATACGCAGTATTTT. Amino acids: CASSLEGLAVPDTQYF.

This clonotype was recorded many times. The rearrangement links TRBV18 to TRBJ1-1; D uncertain. The CDR3 totals 13 residues. The V and J ends lost 4 bases and 1 base respectively, with 7 bases between them. CDR1 and CDR2 from the germline V gene are KGHSH and LQKENI. The DNA for the CDR3 is TGTGCCAGCTCACAGGACCGGAACACTGAAGCTTTCTTT. Its translation is CASSQDRNTEAFF.

This clonotype was counted at least ten times. The V call is TRBV18, the J call TRBJ2-3, with D unclear. The germline V and J ends were trimmed by 3 bases and 4 bases, with 8 bases remaining between them. The germline V gene has CDR1 KGHSH and CDR2 LQKENI. CDR3 size: 13 residues. The CDR3, as DNA: TGTGCCAGCTCACCCAACTCCGCAGATACGCAGTATTTT. This gives the protein CASSPNSADTQYF.

This clonotype was observed a handful of times. The V call is TRBV11-2, the J call TRBJ2-1; 10 bases align to TRBD2. This CDR3 contains 15 residues. Germline V CDR1 and CDR2: SGHAT, FQNNGV. V lost 4 bases, J lost 8 bases, and 8 bases stayed unmatched. This chain's CDR3 is CASSSLAGDKDEQFF. Written as DNA, the CDR3 is TGTGCCAGCAGCTCCCTAGCGGGAGATAAGGATGAGCAGTTCTTC.

A few counts support this clonotype. V is TRBV5-5 and J is TRBJ2-2; D is undetermined. Per germline, CDR1 SGHKS and CDR2 YYEKEE (reference sequence). V shed 4 bases and J shed 5 bases, with 15 bases lying between them. The CDR3 consists of 15 residues. This CDR3 reads CASSVSRWLTGELFF. In nucleotides, the CDR3 is TGTGCCAGCAGCGTGTCCCGATGGTTGACCGGGGAGCTGTTTTTT.

There are a few counts of this clonotype. A much larger clone is a single base away; this may be a read error. The chain is built from TRBV10-3 and TRBJ1-1; D gene uncertain. In germline, CDR1 is ENHRY, CDR2 SYGVKD. Trimming took 8 bases from V and 3 from J, leaving 13 bases between them. The CDR3 has 13 residues. CDR3 protein: CAISRERDTEAFF. The CDR3 DNA is TGTGCCATCTCCCGGGAGAGAGACACTGAAGCTTTCTTT.

There are many counts of this clonotype. The V call is TRBV7-3, the J call TRBJ2-1; 9 nucleotides agree with TRBD2. Per germline, CDR1 SGHTA and CDR2 FQGTGA. V shed 5 bases and J 3 bases; nucleotides not matched to a gene: 8. This CDR3 has 16 residues. This CDR3 is CASSPRGAGGYNEQFF. For the CDR3, the DNA is TGTGCCAGCAGCCCCCGGGGAGCGGGGGGCTACAATGAGCAGTTCTTC.

CDR3 loop: CASSFLDEQFF. CDR3 nucleotides: TGTGCCAGCAGTTTTTTGGATGAGCAGTTCTTC. The gene calls are TRBV28 and TRBJ2-1; D uncertain. This CDR3 is 11 amino acids long. Trimming took 3 bases from V and 8 from J, leaving 5 bases between them. CDR1 is MDHEN and CDR2 is SYDVKM in the germline V gene.

This clonotype occurred many times. The chain recombines TRBV10-1 with TRBJ2-7; 10 nucleotides agree with TRBD2. From germline, CDR1 is WNHNN and CDR2 SYGVQD (reference sequence). V was pared by 3 bases and J by 5 bases, with 7 bases of the junction left unmatched. The CDR3 is 15 residues long. Written as DNA, the CDR3 is TGCGCCAGCAGTGACGAAGCGGGAGGGCCGGACGAGCAGTACTTC. This gives the protein CASSDEAGGPDEQYF.

Only a few counts were recorded for this clonotype. The chain joins TRBV11-2 to TRBJ2-3; D not certain. Between the trimmed V and J ends, which lost 4 bases and 8 bases, there was a span of 13 bases. The V gene's germline CDR1 is SGHAT and CDR2 FQNNGV. The CDR3 runs to 13 residues. The CDR3 nucleotides read TGTGCCAGCAGCTCCCCCCTATACCCTACGCAGTATTTT. This translates into CASSSPLYPTQYF.

This clonotype was found many times. The chain recombines TRBV6-1 with TRBJ1-3; no firm D call. The V end lost 5 bases, the J end lost 3 bases, and 17 bases lay between the germline ends. Germline CDR1 MNHNS, CDR2 SASEGT. The CDR3 is made up of 16 amino acids. CDR3: CASSNTGISRGNTIYF. Here the CDR3 DNA reads TGTGCCAGCAGTAACACTGGAATTTCGCGTGGAAACACCATATATTTT.

Many counts were recorded for this clonotype. J is TRBJ2-3 and V is TRBV29-1; 11 nucleotides align to TRBD2. CDR3 length: 17 amino acids. The germline CDR1 and CDR2 sequences are SQVTM and ANQGSEA. The trim removed 4 bases at V and 0 bases at J, leaving 9 bases unmatched. For the CDR3, the DNA is TGCAGCGTTGGGACTAGCGGGCCTCGGACTAGCACAGATACGCAGTATTTT. It specifies CSVGTSGPRTSTDTQYF.

This clonotype came up many times. This rearrangement joins TRBV11-2 to TRBJ2-1; the match to TRBD2 covers 7 bases. The ends lost 8 bases at V and 2 bases at J; junction bases unmatched: 9. Germline values: CDR1 SGHAT, CDR2 FQNNGV. The CDR3 has 15 amino acids. The chain's CDR3 is CASASWTRPYNEQFF. CDR3 nucleotides: TGTGCCAGCGCAAGTTGGACTAGGCCCTACAATGAGCAGTTCTTC.

The chain uses TRBV13 and TRBJ2-1; 10 bases match TRBD2. Germline trimming cut 3 bases from V and 4 bases from J; bases unmatched to any gene: 12. This CDR3 has 18 residues. Germline-derived CDR1 and CDR2 are PRHDT and FYEKMQ (reference sequence). The CDR3 protein is CASSLRWLAGALYNEQFF. The CDR3 coding sequence is TGTGCCAGCAGCTTGCGGTGGCTAGCGGGAGCCCTATACAATGAGCAGTTCTTC. The full variable domain, its missing parts supplied by reference TRBV13 and TRBJ2-1, is AAGVIQSPRHLIKEKRETATLKCYPIPRHDTVYWYQQGPGQDPQFLISFYEKMQSDKGSIPDRFSAQQFSDYHSELNMSSLELGDSALYFCASSLRWLAGALYNEQFFGPGTRLTVL.

This clonotype was recorded at least ten times. This chain uses TRBV30 with TRBJ1-1, with D perhaps matching TRBD1 (6 bases). The CDR3 totals 14 residues. Germline V gene sequence: CDR1 GTSNPN, CDR2 SVGIG (reference sequence). V lost 4 bases and J lost 0, with 12 bases in between. The chain's CDR3 is CAWTRGSMNTEAFF. The CDR3 DNA reads as TGTGCCTGGACAAGGGGGTCAATGAACACTGAAGCTTTCTTT.

This clonotype was seen ten or more times. The gene calls are TRBV5-1 and TRBJ2-3; D is unclear. The CDR3 sequence is 15 residues long. The V and J ends lost 0 bases and 6 bases respectively, with 14 bases between them. Germline CDR1 and CDR2: SGHRS and YFSETQ. CDR3 DNA sequence: TGCGCCAGCAGCTTGGGGGCGGCAGGAGTGGATACGCAGTATTTT. Its protein is CASSLGAAGVDTQYF. The full variable domain, in which reference TRBV5-1 and TRBJ2-3 provide the parts outside the CDR3, is KAGVTQTPRYLIKTRGQQVTLSCSPISGHRSVSWYQQTPGQGLQFLFEYFSETQRNKGNFPGRFSGRQFSNSRSEMNVSTLELGDSALYLCASSLGAAGVDTQYFGPGTRLTVL.

This clonotype has a count of ten or more. This chain joins TRBV7-9 and TRBJ2-1, with TRBD2 matching 10 bases. The CDR3 runs 16 residues. Germline trimming cut 3 bases from V and 9 bases from J; bases unmatched to any gene: 11. Germline V lookup: CDR1 SEHNR, CDR2 FQNEAQ (reference sequence). For the CDR3, the DNA is TGTGCCAGCAGCTTTCCCAGCGGGGGGGGAAGGCCTGAGCAGTTCTTC. Translated: CASSFPSGGGRPEQFF.

V gene TRBV2 combines with J gene TRBJ1-2; D might be TRBD1 (5 bases). V gave up 6 bases and J gave up 3 bases, with 17 bases separating them. The CDR3 length is 15 residues. Germline CDR1 SNHLY, CDR2 FYNNEI. CDR3 nucleotides: TGTGCCAGCAGGGGGACGGACCTAAACGACTATGGCTACACCTTC. Translation: CASRGTDLNDYGYTF.

This clonotype was observed a handful of times. One junction end disagrees with the germline gene, perhaps due to a read error. The chain combines TRBV28 with TRBJ2-5; 12 bases agree with TRBD2. The CDR3 length is 13 residues. Germline V CDR1 and CDR2: MDHEN, SYDVKM. DNA for the CDR3: TGTGCCAGCAGTTTAGGGACTAGCGGGCCGGATTGGTTC. Its translation is CASSLGTSGPDWF.

In its sample, this clonotype was seen many times. The chain combines TRBV5-1 with TRBJ2-2; the match to TRBD2 covers 8 bases. The CDR3 extends over 17 amino acids. V shed 0 bases and J 4 bases; nucleotides not matched to a gene: 8. Germline CDR1 is SGHRS and CDR2 is YFSETQ. This chain's CDR3 is CASSLVGAGGRTGELFF. The CDR3 DNA reads TGCGCCAGCAGCTTGGTAGGGGCGGGAGGCCGCACCGGGGAGCTGTTTTTT.

This clonotype has more than one count but fewer than ten. The chain joins TRBV5-1 to TRBJ2-1; no reliable D call. The germline V and J ends were trimmed by 0 bases and 2 bases, with 9 bases remaining between them. CDR3 size: 15 residues. Germline V gene data show CDR1 as SGHRS and CDR2 as YFSETQ. The CDR3 here is CASSLARQTYNEQFF. The DNA for the CDR3 is TGCGCCAGCAGCTTGGCGCGACAAACCTACAATGAGCAGTTCTTC.

In its sample, this clonotype was seen many times. The gene calls are TRBV20-1 and TRBJ2-1; D gene ambiguous. The ends were cut back, 3 bases at V and 7 bases at J, with 16 bases in the middle. The CDR3 length is 14 residues. Germline V gene sequence: CDR1 DFQATT, CDR2 SNEGSKA (reference sequence). In DNA form, the CDR3 reads TGCAGTGCTAGGTTGACCCAAGGGCCAAATGAGCAGTTCTTC. This codes for CSARLTQGPNEQFF.

In its sample, this clonotype was seen many times. The chain combines TRBV3-1 with TRBJ2-1, with 9 bases lining up with TRBD1. The CDR3 loop spans 15 amino acids. Germline V gene data show CDR1 as LGHDT and CDR2 as YNNKEL (reference sequence). V was clipped by 4 bases and J by 3 bases; unmatched bases: 4. The CDR3 sequence is CASSRGQGSYNEQFF. DNA of the CDR3: TGTGCCAGCAGCCGGGGACAGGGAAGCTACAATGAGCAGTTCTTC.

This clonotype was seen repeatedly, ten times or more. The chain joins TRBV12-3 or TRBV12-4 to TRBJ2-5, with 8 nucleotides matching TRBD1. Unmatched junction bases numbered 13, after V lost 5 bases and J lost 2 bases. This CDR3 comprises 17 residues. The CDR3 spells CASSRGQGAGGQETQYF. DNA for the CDR3: TGTGCCAGCAGTCGTGGGCAGGGGGCAGGGGGGCAAGAGACCCAGTACTTC.

This clonotype turned up a few times. With a much larger clone just one base away, this may be a read error. This sequence joins TRBV2 and TRBJ2-4, with 12 bases aligning to TRBD2. This CDR3 is 16 amino acids long. Germline V gene sequence: CDR1 SNHLY, CDR2 FYNNEI. The CDR3 DNA is TGTGCCGGCAGTTCCGGACTAGCGGGGGCCAAAAACATTCAGTACTTC. Translated, it gives CAGSSGLAGAKNIQYF.

Ten or more counts support this clonotype. The V gene is TRBV7-2, the J gene TRBJ2-3; 7 bases agree with TRBD2. This CDR3 has 17 amino acids. Losses at the gene ends were 8 bases for V and 1 base for J; bases not matched to a gene: 15. Looked up from germline, CDR1 is SGHTA and CDR2 is FQGNSA. In DNA, the CDR3 is TGTGCCAGCCGGAACGGGAGGTTTGGTCGGGGCACAGATACGCAGTATTTT. As protein: CASRNGRFGRGTDTQYF.